The 23 T cell receptor beta chains below all came from one sample that was sequenced in a study of T cell responses to AZD1222 COVID-19 vaccine. Measured with immunoSEQ multiplex PCR; TCRdb has only the in-frame clones, and not every one. In the table there are 150,000 to 180,000 clones, 85% to 95% of which are singletons. The sequenced sample was peripheral blood, obtained 28 days after the second AZD1222 dose. These TCRs come from an adult who received the AZD1222 COVID-19 vaccine.

J is TRBJ2-3 and V is TRBV13; D remains unclear. CDR3 length equals 15 residues. The V end was cut by 0 bases, the J end by 0 bases, with 7 bases between. Germline values: CDR1 PRHDT, CDR2 FYEKMQ (reference sequence). Here the CDR3 reads CASSLGAASTDTQYF. The CDR3 bases are TGTGCCAGCAGCTTAGGGGCGGCTAGCACAGATACGCAGTATTTT.

Points on this clone: One junction end disagrees with the germline gene, perhaps due to a read error. The chain has TRBV14 and TRBJ1-2; D remains unclear. CDR3 size: 13 residues. Germline lookup yields CDR1 SGHDN and CDR2 FVKESK. The CDR3 sequence: CASSQDYGRPLHF. CDR3 sequence (DNA): TGTGCCAGCAGCCAAGATTACGGCAGGCCCTTGCACTTC.

The rearrangement links TRBV7-9 to TRBJ2-1, with D hard to call. Trimming removed 7 bases at V and 7 bases at J, with 20 bases between. Germline V CDR1 and CDR2: SEHNR, FQNEAQ (reference sequence). The CDR3 contains 15 residues. The CDR3 DNA reads TGTGCCAGCACCTCCATGGATTCGCCCACAAATGAGCAGTTCTTC. Its protein is CASTSMDSPTNEQFF.

The chain is built from TRBV18 and TRBJ2-5, with D perhaps TRBD1 (6 bases). V lost 4 bases to trimming and J lost 1 base, with 13 bases between them. This CDR3 contains 15 residues. Germline V gives CDR1 KGHSH, CDR2 LQKENI. CDR3 DNA sequence: TGTGCCAGCTCACTCGGGGACAAGAGCCAAGAGACCCAGTACTTC. Protein: CASSLGDKSQETQYF.

The chain employs TRBV2 and TRBJ2-7; 7 bases match TRBD1. From germline, CDR1 is SNHLY and CDR2 FYNNEI. V was clipped by 1 base and J by 2 bases; unmatched bases: 5. This CDR3 has 15 residues. Here the CDR3 DNA reads TGTGCCAGCAGTGAAGACAGGGGTGATACCTACGAGCAGTACTTC. Amino acids: CASSEDRGDTYEQYF.

The V call is TRBV5-8, the J call TRBJ1-2; D gene unclear. V lost 4 bases and J 5 bases, leaving 6 bases between the germline ends. Germline V gives CDR1 SGHTS, CDR2 YDEGEE. CDR3 length: 11 amino acids. The CDR3 nucleotides read TGTGCCAGCAGCCCGGGGTATGGCTACACCTTC. Translation: CASSPGYGYTF.

The chain couples TRBV7-2 to TRBJ1-1, with D unclear. The V end lost 1 base, the J end lost 0 bases, and 9 bases lay between the germline ends. Germline CDR1 reads SGHTA; CDR2 reads FQGNSA. The CDR3 has 15 residues. The CDR3 loop reads CASSLGAAMNTEAFF. In DNA, the CDR3 is TGTGCCAGCAGCTTAGGGGCAGCCATGAACACTGAAGCTTTCTTT.

V is TRBV15 and J is TRBJ1-2; TRBD1 matches 7 bases. Trimming removed 3 bases from V and 4 bases from J; junction bases left unmatched: 8. The CDR3 has 15 residues. Per germline, CDR1 LNHNV and CDR2 YYDKDF (reference sequence). The DNA of the CDR3 is TGTGCCACCAGCAGGGTCCGACAGGGCCCCTATGGCTACACCTTC. This codes for CATSRVRQGPYGYTF.

V usage is TRBV4-1 and J usage is TRBJ2-3, with TRBD2 matching over 8 bases. CDR1 and CDR2 (germline): MGHRA, YSYEKL. There are 22 residues in the CDR3. Trimming removed 2 bases from V and 2 bases from J; junction bases left unmatched: 24. The CDR3: CASSQSRVLRVGGGTSTDTQYF. CDR3 DNA sequence: TGCGCCAGCAGCCAATCGAGGGTCCTCAGGGTAGGCGGGGGGACTTCCACAGATACGCAGTATTTT.

The chain is built from TRBV7-6 and TRBJ2-1; no definite D call. Germline CDR1 reads SGHVS; CDR2 reads FNYEAQ. V was clipped by 0 bases and J by 0 bases, with 12 bases between them. The CDR3 has 17 residues. The CDR3 nucleotides read TGTGCCAGCAGCTTAGCGTTAGGGCAGAGCTCCTACAATGAGCAGTTCTTC. Its protein is CASSLALGQSSYNEQFF.

The chain is built from TRBV18 and TRBJ1-1; no definite D call. V lost 3 bases and J 1 base, leaving 9 bases between the germline ends. From germline, CDR1 is KGHSH and CDR2 LQKENI. The length of the CDR3 is 14 residues. CDR3 sequence reads: CASSPLAENTEAFF. In nucleotides, the CDR3 is TGTGCCAGCTCACCTTTGGCCGAGAACACTGAAGCTTTCTTT.

This clone was counted a single time. The chain recombines TRBV2 with TRBJ1-2; D is possibly TRBD1 (5 bases). The CDR3 is 12 amino acids. Germline V gives CDR1 SNHLY, CDR2 FYNNEI. Trimming cost V 6 bases and J 7 bases, with 12 bases left between them. This chain's CDR3 is CASSSGGSGYTF. The CDR3 coding sequence is TGTGCCAGCAGCAGTGGGGGATCTGGCTACACCTTC.

This rearrangement joins TRBV30 to TRBJ1-3, with D maybe TRBD1 (5 bases). V dropped 2 bases and J dropped 0 bases, with 11 bases sitting between them. This CDR3 contains 15 residues. Germline assignment: CDR1 GTSNPN and CDR2 SVGIG (reference sequence). CDR3 in DNA: TGTGCCTGGAGTATATGGGGGAACTCTGGAAACACCATATATTTT. This codes for CAWSIWGNSGNTIYF.

V usage is TRBV3-1 (or the pseudogene TRBV3-2) and J usage is TRBJ1-1; D is ambiguous. Per the germline V gene, CDR1 is LGHDT and CDR2 is YNNKEL (reference sequence). The CDR3 spans 14 residues. The V end lost 3 bases, the J end lost 0 bases, and 8 bases lay between the germline ends. The CDR3 DNA follows: TGTGCCAGCAGCCACTCAGGAATGAACACTGAAGCTTTCTTT. This translates into CASSHSGMNTEAFF.

This clone was counted a single time. V usage is TRBV10-1 and J usage is TRBJ1-1; no reliable D call. The length of the CDR3 is 14 residues. The V gene lost 6 bases and the J gene lost 1 base, with 12 bases spanning the gap. Germline V CDR1 and CDR2: WNHNN, SYGVQD (reference sequence). CDR3 amino acids: CASSPTRWNTEAFF. CDR3 bases: TGCGCCAGCAGCCCGACACGGTGGAACACTGAAGCTTTCTTT.

The V and J genes are TRBV5-1 and TRBJ2-1, with a possible D match to TRBD1 (6 bases). There are 15 residues in the CDR3. Trimming removed 7 bases at V and 4 bases at J, with 18 bases between. CDR1 is SGHRS, CDR2 YFSETQ, per germline. The CDR3 DNA reads as TGCGCCAGCGCCTCCCACAGGGTTCAGTACAATGAGCAGTTCTTC. Amino acids: CASASHRVQYNEQFF.

This clone showed up just once. The J gene is TRBJ1-3, the V gene TRBV11-2; D is ambiguous. CDR3 size: 13 residues. Trimming took 0 bases from V and 8 from J, leaving 8 bases between them. Germline V gene data show CDR1 as SGHAT and CDR2 as FQNNGV. The CDR3 loop is CASSLEAQHTIYF. CDR3 in DNA: TGTGCCAGCAGCTTAGAGGCCCAGCACACCATATATTTT.

This clone turned up a few times. The chain couples TRBV3-1 (or the pseudogene TRBV3-2) to TRBJ1-1, with 7 nucleotides matching TRBD1. V shed 8 bases and J 7 bases; nucleotides not matched to a gene: 4. The germline V gene encodes CDR1 LGHDT and CDR2 YNNKEL (reference sequence). The CDR3 length is 11 residues. The CDR3 nucleotides read TGTGCCAGCTTAAGGGGGCGTGAAGCTTTCTTT. It encodes CASLRGREAFF.

This CDR3 is CASSLAGTTGNTIYF. The CDR3 DNA sequence: TGTGCCAGCAGCTTAGCCGGGACAACTGGAAACACCATATATTTT. The chain is built from TRBV7-2 and TRBJ1-3; tentative D call: TRBD1 (6 bases). This CDR3 is built from 15 residues. Germline V gives CDR1 SGHTA, CDR2 FQGNSA. The V end lost 0 bases, the J end lost 2 bases, and 8 bases lay between the germline ends.

The rearrangement links TRBV4-1 to TRBJ1-5; 8 nucleotides match TRBD1. The germline CDR1 and CDR2 sequences are MGHRA and YSYEKL. Losses at the gene ends were 5 bases for V and 7 bases for J; bases not matched to a gene: 4. CDR3 length: 13 amino acids. CDR3 residues: CASSVQGEQPQHF. The CDR3 coding sequence is TGCGCCAGCAGCGTACAGGGGGAGCAGCCCCAGCATTTT.

This clone was counted a single time. This chain links TRBV2 with TRBJ1-4; D unclear. Germline CDR1 reads SNHLY; CDR2 reads FYNNEI. Between the trimmed V and J ends, which lost 6 bases and 7 bases, there was a span of 9 bases. The CDR3 is 12 amino acids. The DNA of the CDR3 is TGTGCCAGCAGGGACGTGGGTGAAAAACTGTTTTTT. Protein sequence: CASRDVGEKLFF.

This clone was counted a single time. The rearrangement joins TRBV25-1 to TRBJ1-2, with TRBD1 identical over 10 bases. V shed 3 bases, J shed 3 bases, and the junction held 7 bases outside the gene matches. The germline CDR1 and CDR2 sequences are MGHDK and SYGVNS. The CDR3 loop spans 16 amino acids. The CDR3 DNA reads TGTGCCAGCAGTGAGTTGGGGACAGGGGAAGACTATGGCTACACCTTC. Encoded protein: CASSELGTGEDYGYTF.

V is TRBV28 and J is TRBJ1-5; D gene ambiguous. V lost 4 bases and J 7 bases, leaving 14 bases between the germline ends. Germline V gives CDR1 MDHEN, CDR2 SYDVKM. The CDR3 runs to 14 residues. The CDR3 DNA reads TGTGCCAGCAGTTCCCAAGTGGGTGGCCAGCCCCAGCATTTT. Amino acid sequence: CASSSQVGGQPQHF.